This T cell receptor beta chain emerged from a study of beta chain features in type 1 diabetes. Germline V CDR1 and CDR2: SGHVS, FNYEAQ. Trimming cost V 5 bases and J 6 bases, with 11 bases left between them. The CDR3 totals 13 residues. The whole isolated RNA underwent reverse transcription, so sequencing captured expressed TCRB transcripts. Here immunoSEQ multiplex PCR was the method, and the copy in TCRdb shows in-frame clones only, minus some. The sample lists approximately 84,000 clones, about 32% seen once, with 0.35% to 0.45% in the top ten. Specimen: stem cell memory CD4+ T cells from blood. The chain joins TRBV7-6 to TRBJ2-1, with D possibly being TRBD2 (7 bases). This TCR was recovered from a woman younger than 30 in good health. CDR3 bases: TGTGCCAGCAGCCAAGGGGGGGGCAATGAGCAGTTCTTC. This translates into CASSQGGGNEQFF.